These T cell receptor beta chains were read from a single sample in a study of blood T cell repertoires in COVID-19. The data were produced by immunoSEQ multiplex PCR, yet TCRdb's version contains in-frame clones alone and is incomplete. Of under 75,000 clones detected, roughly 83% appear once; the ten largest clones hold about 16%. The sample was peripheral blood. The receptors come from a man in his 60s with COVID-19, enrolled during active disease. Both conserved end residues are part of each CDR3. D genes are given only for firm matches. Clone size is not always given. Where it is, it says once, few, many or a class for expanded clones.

CASSPGQGEEGEKLFF TGCGCCAGCAGCCCGGGACAGGGGGAGGAGGGTGAAAAACTGTTTTTT TRBD1 TRBV5-1 NA TRBJ1-4
CASSSWVGGEAFF TGTGCCAGCAGCTCCTGGGTTGGGGGGGAGGCTTTCTTT NA TRBV5-4 NA TRBJ1-1
CASSVSQQETQYF TGTGCCAGCAGCGTTAGCCAACAAGAGACCCAGTACTTC NA TRBV9 NA TRBJ2-5
CASSQEQRRLAGENEQYF TGTGCCAGCAGCCAAGAACAGAGGAGACTAGCGGGAGAAAACGAGCAGTACTTC TRBD2 TRBV3-1/TRBV3-2 once TRBJ2-7
CASSPTSGATDTQYF TGTGCCAGCAGCCCAACTAGCGGTGCCACAGATACGCAGTATTTT TRBD2 TRBV28 once TRBJ2-3
CASRELGGDQPQHF TGTGCCAGCAGGGAGCTGGGGGGGGATCAGCCCCAGCATTTT NA TRBV6-6 NA TRBJ1-5
CATYRGALTEAFF TGTGCCACCTATCGGGGGGCTCTCACTGAAGCTTTCTTT NA TRBV6-5 NA TRBJ1-1
CASRLTGGERNIQYF TGTGCCAGCAGGTTAACAGGGGGCGAGAGAAACATTCAGTACTTC TRBD1 TRBV2 NA TRBJ2-4
CASSRGTDTYGYTF TGTGCCAGTAGTCGAGGGACAGACACCTATGGCTACACCTTC TRBD1 TRBV19 NA TRBJ1-2
CATSWGRDSPQHF TGTGCCACCAGCTGGGGGCGTGATTCGCCCCAGCATTTT NA TRBV27 NA TRBJ1-5
CSASRGSGGETQYF TGCAGTGCTAGTAGGGGGAGCGGTGGAGAGACCCAGTACTTC NA TRBV20-1 NA TRBJ2-5
CASSLGRDSATYEQYF TGTGCCAGCAGCTTGGGAAGGGACAGTGCCACCTACGAGCAGTACTTC TRBD1 TRBV5-5 NA TRBJ2-7
CASSQSAGGPRSTDTQYF TGCGCCAGCAGCCAATCCGCGGGGGGGCCGCGAAGCACAGATACGCAGTATTTT TRBD2 TRBV4-1 NA TRBJ2-3
CASSARGTDTQYF TGTGCCAGCTCCGCCCGGGGGACGGATACGCAGTATTTT NA TRBV6-5 NA TRBJ2-3
CASSLVGGSVTEAFF TGTGCCAGCAGCTTAGTTGGGGGGTCCGTCACTGAAGCTTTCTTT NA TRBV7-9 many TRBJ1-1
CASSLRDPGGEQFF TGTGCCAGCAGTTTGCGGGACCCTGGGGGTGAGCAGTTCTTC NA TRBV6-5 once TRBJ2-1
CASSQGQGQSYGYTF TGTGCCAGCAGCCAGGGACAGGGGCAAAGCTATGGCTACACCTTC TRBD1 TRBV4-2 NA TRBJ1-2
CASSFRDLNTEAFF TGTGCCAGCAGCTTTCGGGATCTGAACACTGAAGCTTTCTTT NA TRBV5-4 NA TRBJ1-1
CASNPGDINQPQHF TGCGCCAGCAACCCAGGGGACATCAATCAGCCCCAGCATTTT NA TRBV10-2 NA TRBJ1-5
CASSLGGYYNEQFF TGTGCCAGCAGCTTAGGAGGGTATTACAATGAGCAGTTCTTC NA TRBV7-2 NA TRBJ2-1
CASSYTDPRNQPQHF TGCGCCAGCAGCTATACAGACCCTCGGAATCAGCCCCAGCATTTT NA TRBV5-1 few TRBJ1-5
CASSPGLAGGESYEQYF TGCGCCAGCAGCCCGGGACTAGCGGGGGGAGAGTCCTACGAGCAGTACTTC TRBD2 TRBV5-1 NA TRBJ2-7
CASSTHPPGLASGELFF TGTGCCAGCAGCACGCACCCCCCGGGACTAGCGTCCGGGGAGCTGTTTTTT TRBD2 TRBV2 NA TRBJ2-2
CASSERGRIEFF TGTGCCAGCAGTGAAAGGGGTCGGATTGAGTTCTTC NA TRBV2 NA TRBJ2-1